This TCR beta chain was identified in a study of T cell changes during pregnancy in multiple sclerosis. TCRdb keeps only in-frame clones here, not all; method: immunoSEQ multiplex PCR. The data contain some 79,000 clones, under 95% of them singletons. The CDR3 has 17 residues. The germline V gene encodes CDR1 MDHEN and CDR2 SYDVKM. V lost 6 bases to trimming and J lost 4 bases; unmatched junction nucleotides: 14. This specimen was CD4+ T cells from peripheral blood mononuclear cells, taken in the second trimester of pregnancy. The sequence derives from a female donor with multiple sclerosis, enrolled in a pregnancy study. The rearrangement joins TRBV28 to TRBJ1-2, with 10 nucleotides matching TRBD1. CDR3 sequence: CASRGGGTGEFFYGYTF. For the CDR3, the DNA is TGTGCCAGCAGAGGGGGTGGGACAGGGGAGTTCTTCTATGGCTACACCTTC.